These T cell receptor beta chains were read from a single sample in a study of Graves' ophthalmopathy and Graves' hyperthyroidism. TCRdb reprocessed the multiplex PCR reads with MiXCR, giving one entry per CDR3 protein. The profile shows 500,000 to 600,000 distinct CDR3 sequences, approximately 37% of them singletons. Sequences were obtained from peripheral blood or thyroid tissue (not recorded which). The origin of the receptors is an adult man with Graves' hyperthyroidism. CDR3s include the opening cysteine and the closing phenylalanine or tryptophan. Each record gives: J gene, clone size, D gene, V gene, CDR3 DNA, CDR3 protein. The D gene is left open where the match is weak. For some rows the clone size is stated as once, few or many, or as a class when expanded; others skip it.

TRBJ1-4 | NA | NA | TRBV25-1 | TGTGCCAGCAGTGAATGGGGTCGTGAAAAACTGTTTTTT | CASSEWGREKLFF
TRBJ1-1 | NA | NA | TRBV20-1 | TGCAGTGCCAGGATTGGAAAGGGACCGCCCACTGAAGCTTTCTTT | CSARIGKGPPTEAFF
TRBJ1-2 | many | NA | TRBV2 | TGTGCCAGCAGTGAAACAGCAGGGGCCTATGGCTACACCTTC | CASSETAGAYGYTF
TRBJ2-7 | NA | NA | TRBV29-1 | TGCAGCGTTGAGCGGGACGCAGCGTCCTACGAGCAGTACTTC | CSVERDAASYEQYF
TRBJ2-2 | once | NA | TRBV15 | TGCGCCACCCTTCCTAAGGGGGTCTACACCGGGGAGCTGTTTTTT | CATLPKGVYTGELFF
TRBJ2-7 | many | TRBD2 | TRBV20-1 | TGCAGTGCTACGGGGGGGCCGACCTACGAGCAGTACTTC | CSATGGPTYEQYF
TRBJ2-7 | NA | NA | TRBV10-3 | TGTGCCATCAGTGAGTTTGGTGCGGGGAGCTACGAGCAGTACTTC | CAISEFGAGSYEQYF
TRBJ1-5 | NA | NA | TRBV28 | TGTGCCCTAAAAGGGGTAGGCAACCAGCCCCAGCATTTT | CALKGVGNQPQHF
TRBJ2-5 | NA | TRBD1 | TRBV24-1 | TGTGCCACCAGTGATGCCCAAGGACAGGGGGCTGAGACCCAGTACTTC | CATSDAQGQGAETQYF
TRBJ2-5 | many | NA | TRBV5-8 | TGTGCCAGCAGCTTCGGACGGGAGGAGACCCAGTACTTC | CASSFGREETQYF
TRBJ1-1 | NA | TRBD1 | TRBV20-1 | TGCAGTGCTAGGAGGGACAGGGCTAAATGGAACACTGAAGCTTTCTTT | CSARRDRAKWNTEAFF
TRBJ1-5 | many | TRBD1 | TRBV19 | TGTGCCAGTAGTTCCTGGACAGGGGACAATCAGCCCCAGCATTTT | CASSSWTGDNQPQHF
TRBJ1-1 | many | NA | TRBV30 | TGTGCCTGGAGTGTCAGGGACACTGAAGCTTTCTTT | CAWSVRDTEAFF
TRBJ2-5 | NA | TRBD1 | TRBV29-1 | TGCAGCTCCCGACAGGGCCAAGAGACCCAGTACTTC | CSSRQGQETQYF
TRBJ2-1 | few | NA | TRBV5-1 | TGCGCCAGCAGCTTGGCCCTATACAATGAGCAGTTCTTC | CASSLALYNEQFF
TRBJ2-2 | many | TRBD1 | TRBV7-8 | TGTGCCAGCAGCTTATGGGGGACAGGGGTTTTCAGGGAGCTGTTTTTT | CASSLWGTGVFRELFF
TRBJ2-6 | few | TRBD1 | TRBV12-3/TRBV12-4 | TGTGCCAGCAGCCCCCAGGGGGTAACTGGGGCCAACGTCCTGACTTTC | CASSPQGVTGANVLTF
TRBJ2-7 | few | NA | TRBV5-6 | TGTGCCAGCAGCTACCACTTCTACGAGCAGTACTTC | CASSYHFYEQYF
TRBJ2-7 | NA | NA | TRBV7-4 | TGTGCCAGCAGCTTTGAGGGACTTTATTACGAGCAGTACTTC | CASSFEGLYYEQYF
TRBJ1-5 | NA | NA | TRBV6-5 | TGTGCCAGCAGTTACGCGACATCAAATCAGCCCCAGCATTTT | CASSYATSNQPQHF
TRBJ1-2 | many | NA | TRBV20-1 | TGCAGTGCTAGGGACAGAGACTATGGCTACACCTTC | CSARDRDYGYTF
TRBJ2-5 | few | TRBD2 | TRBV5-4 | TGTGCCAGCAGCAAGGGACTAGCGGGGGGGGTCGGTCCTTTGGAGACCCAGTACTTC | CASSKGLAGGVGPLETQYF
TRBJ2-2 | few | NA | TRBV6-5 | TGTGCCAGCAGTTATGGAGGTACCGGGGAGCTGTTTTTT | CASSYGGTGELFF
TRBJ2-7 | NA | TRBD2 | TRBV20-1 | TGCAGTGCTACAAGCGACTCCGGGACTAGCGAGGGCGATGAGCAGTACTTC | CSATSDSGTSEGDEQYF
TRBJ2-5 | NA | TRBD2 | TRBV12-3/TRBV12-4 | TGTGCCAGCAGGCCAGAGGGGCGGGGGGGCACGGAGACCCAGTACTTC | CASRPEGRGGTETQYF
TRBJ2-7 | NA | NA | TRBV20-1 | TGCAGTGGGGGGGTTAACTACGAGCAGTACTTC | CSGGVNYEQYF
TRBJ1-2 | once | NA | TRBV29-1 | TGCAGTGCAAACAGGGAGGGTGGCTACACCTTC | CSANREGGYTF
TRBJ2-1 | NA | TRBD2 | TRBV24-1 | TGTGCCACCAGTGATTCATCGGGACTAGCGAGCCAAACCTACAATGAGCAGTTCTTC | CATSDSSGLASQTYNEQFF
TRBJ1-1 | few | TRBD1 | TRBV28 | TGTGCCACCAAATGGACAGGGGAGACTGAAGCTTTCTTT | CATKWTGETEAFF
TRBJ1-2 | few | NA | TRBV7-9 | TGTGCCAGCAGCTCAGAGGACAGAACTAACTATGGCTACACCTTC | CASSSEDRTNYGYTF
TRBJ1-4 | few | NA | TRBV7-2 | TGTGCCAGCAGTCCCACCACCCCTGGGCCTGGAGAAAAACTGTTTTTT | CASSPTTPGPGEKLFF
TRBJ2-6 | once | NA | TRBV29-1 | NA | CSVVGRGTTEAF
TRBJ2-7 | many | NA | TRBV20-1 | TGCAGTGCTAGAGATTCCGGCCTGAGCTCCTACGAGCAGTACTTC | CSARDSGLSSYEQYF
TRBJ2-5 | NA | TRBD1 | TRBV7-9 | TGTGCCAGCAGCATATGGACAGGTCAAGAGACCCAGTACTTC | CASSIWTGQETQYF
TRBJ1-2 | many | NA | TRBV5-5 | TGTGCCAGCAGCCCGGTACCGGGAGGCTATGGCTACACCTTC | CASSPVPGGYGYTF
TRBJ1-2 | many | NA | TRBV29-1 | TGCAGTTACAGAAGCATCCTTCGCGGCTACACCTTC | CSYRSILRGYTF
TRBJ2-7 | many | TRBD1 | TRBV12-3/TRBV12-4 | TGTGCCAGCAGTTTGGGACAGGACTTCTTGGAGCAGTACTTC | CASSLGQDFLEQYF
TRBJ2-5 | few | NA | TRBV6-6 | TGTGCCAGCAGTTACTCAAGTAAACGGGGACCCCAAGAGACCCAGTACTTC | CASSYSSKRGPQETQYF
TRBJ2-1 | few | TRBD2 | TRBV5-1 | TGCGCCAGCAGCTTGGGGGGGGGTTACGATGAGCAGTTCTTC | CASSLGGGYDEQFF
TRBJ1-1 | few | NA | TRBV12-3/TRBV12-4 | TGTGCCAGCAGTTTAGGAGGGCGGGGGGTGAACACTGAAGCTTTCTTT | CASSLGGRGVNTEAFF
TRBJ2-1 | NA | TRBD2 | TRBV7-8 | TGTGCCAGCAGCAGATCCTTGACTAGCGGGACCCTCAATGAGCAGTTCTTC | CASSRSLTSGTLNEQFF
TRBJ2-7 | NA | NA | TRBV10-3 | TGTGCCATCAGTGAGTCCCGCTCGGAGCAGTACTTC | CAISESRSEQYF
TRBJ1-4 | few | NA | TRBV5-6 | TGTGCCAGCAGCGCCCTAACAGGAATTTTCACAGGACTGTTTTTT | CASSALTGIFTGLFF